A selection of T cell receptor beta chains follows, all from one sample in a study of lung T cells in sarcoidosis with Löfgren's syndrome. A single record per CDR3 protein comes from TCRdb applying MiXCR to the reads. The table lists around 60,000 distinct CDR3 sequences, 21% of them singletons. What was sequenced was CD4+ T cells from PBMCs. The source is a human donor with sarcoidosis (Löfgren's syndrome or another form), or a control subject (not recorded which). The CDR3 runs from the conserved cysteine through the conserved F or W. A D gene is named only where the DNA matches it firmly. Some rows have no size entry. The others give once, few or many, or a class for an expanded clone.

TRBJ2-5 TRBD1 - TRBV5-8 CASSYGTGEGQETQYF TGTGCCAGCAGCTATGGCACAGGGGAAGGGCAAGAGACCCAGTACTTC
TRBJ2-2 - - TRBV19 CASSIGRRERAGELFF TGTGCCAGTAGTATCGGGAGACGTGAGAGGGCCGGGGAGCTGTTTTTT
TRBJ1-6 - medium-sized TRBV6-1 CASSSAGQAINSPLHF TGTGCCAGCAGTTCCGCGGGCCAGGCCATTAATTCACCCCTCCACTTT
TRBJ1-1 - - TRBV2 CASSVGTGNTEALF -
TRBJ2-4 TRBD2 many TRBV20-1 CSARDKARGVAKNIQYF TGCAGTGCTAGAGATAAGGCGCGGGGGGTAGCCAAAAACATTCAGTACTTC
TRBJ2-3 TRBD2 many TRBV6-2/TRBV6-3 CASSYQASGGTFVDTQYF TGTGCCAGCAGTTACCAGGCTAGCGGGGGGACCTTCGTCGATACGCAGTATTTT
TRBJ2-1 - few TRBV11-2 CASSLGSTYNEQFF TGTGCCAGCAGCTTAGGCAGCACCTACAATGAGCAGTTCTTC
TRBJ1-2 TRBD1 many TRBV20-1 CSARDRTGGAGYGYTF TGCAGTGCTAGAGATAGAACAGGGGGCGCGGGCTATGGCTACACCTTC
TRBJ2-3 TRBD2 many TRBV7-2 CASSSRTSGGRADTQYF TGTGCCAGCAGCTCCCGGACTAGCGGGGGTCGAGCAGATACGCAGTATTTT
TRBJ2-6 - many TRBV27 CASSRYGTQNSGANVLTF TGTGCCAGCAGTCGGTACGGAACTCAGAACTCTGGGGCCAACGTCCTGACTTTC
TRBJ2-1 - few TRBV7-9 CASSLSSRTGFLAFF TGTGCCAGCAGCCTCTCCTCCCGAACAGGGTTTTTAGCGTTCTTC
TRBJ2-3 TRBD1 - TRBV19 CASSIQGVDTQYF TGTGCCAGTAGTATCCAGGGGGTGGATACGCAGTATTTT
TRBJ2-1 - many TRBV7-2 CASSLDGLLKYNEQFF TGTGCCAGCAGCTTGGACGGACTTCTTAAATACAATGAGCAGTTCTTC
TRBJ2-2 TRBD2 many TRBV28 CATTASGSPGGTGELFF TGTGCCACCACAGCTAGCGGGAGTCCGGGCGGGACCGGGGAGCTGTTTTTT
TRBJ2-3 - - TRBV3-1 CASSQRGTDTQYF TGTGCCAGCAGCCAAAGGGGCACAGATACGCAGTATTTT
TRBJ1-3 - - TRBV19 CASSGPPKGNTIYF TGTGCCAGTTCCGGCCCCCCGAAAGGAAACACCATATATTTT
TRBJ1-1 - - TRBV2 CASRWRGRFAEAFF TGTGCCAGCAGGTGGCGGGGGCGGTTTGCTGAAGCTTTCTTT
TRBJ2-1 TRBD1 - TRBV24-1 CATSDRTGGRDEQFF TGTGCCACCAGTGATCGGACAGGGGGAAGGGATGAGCAGTTCTTC
TRBJ2-2 TRBD2 few TRBV19 CARGGLAGSDTGELFF TGTGCCAGGGGGGGACTAGCGGGATCTGACACCGGGGAGCTGTTTTTT
TRBJ2-3 TRBD1 - TRBV25-1 CASSGPLKGWDRGSTDTQYF TGTGCCAGCAGTGGCCCTCTCAAGGGATGGGACAGGGGAAGCACAGATACGCAGTATTTT
TRBJ2-2 TRBD2 many TRBV6-1 CASRLYPLRGGNTGELFF TGTGCCAGCAGACTTTACCCCCTTCGCGGGGGAAACACAGGGGAGCTGTTTTTT
TRBJ2-1 - - TRBV5-5 CASSFRGVAYNEQFF TGTGCCAGCAGCTTTCGGGGAGTAGCCTACAATGAGCAGTTCTTC
TRBJ2-3 - many TRBV28 CASSPPGTDTQYF TGTGCCAGCAGCCCACCTGGGACAGATACGCAGTATTTT
TRBJ2-2 - many TRBV20-1 CSAGVASTMFF TGCAGTGCCGGCGTAGCCTCCACGATGTTTTTT
TRBJ2-1 - many TRBV20-1 CSPGSSYNEQFF TGCAGTCCAGGGAGCTCCTACAATGAGCAGTTCTTC
TRBJ2-2 - - TRBV24-1 CSTSDLGRSNTGELFF TGTTCCACCAGTGATTTAGGACGATCGAACACCGGGGAGCTGTTTTTT
TRBJ2-5 TRBD2 - TRBV7-2 CASRGGWLQETQYF TGTGCCAGCCGGGGGGGGTGGCTTCAAGAGACCCAGTACTTC
TRBJ2-3 TRBD1 many TRBV2 CASSRTGIKDTQYF TGTGCCAGCAGCAGGACAGGGATTAAAGATACGCAGTATTTT
TRBJ2-2 - - TRBV24-1 CATSDSRNGDTGELFF TGTGCCACCAGTGATTCCCGAAATGGGGACACCGGGGAGCTGTTTTTT
TRBJ2-1 - few TRBV28 CATTGGARVEQFF TGTGCCACCACTGGAGGGGCGAGAGTAGAGCAGTTCTTC